Listed below are T cell receptor beta chains from one sample, sequenced in a study of shared clonotypes between healthy human individuals. Sequenced by immunoSEQ multiplex PCR; TCRdb stores in-frame clones only, minus some. The sample lists under 1,900,000 clones, roughly 98.5% occurring once. Sequenced material: naive CD4+ T cells sorted from blood. The receptor source for this set is a young man in good health. Each CDR3 is given with its conserved first and last residue. A D gene is named only where the DNA matches it firmly. Size tells how often a clone was seen (once, few, many) or the class of an expanded clone, and some rows leave it out.

D	size	length	V	J	DNA	CDR3
TRBD2	NA	16	TRBV10-1	TRBJ2-1	TGCGCCAGCAGGAAGGGACTAGCGGGAGGGGACAATGAGCAGTTCTTC	CASRKGLAGGDNEQFF
NA	NA	15	TRBV5-1	TRBJ2-7	TGCGCCAGCAGCTTGACGCAGAGCTATACGAACCTCCGGGTCTTC	CASSLTQSYTNLRVF
NA	NA	13	TRBV29-1	TRBJ1-2	TGCAGCGCTGGGGAAGTGACGGACTATGGCTACACCTTC	CSAGEVTDYGYTF
NA	NA	13	TRBV29-1	TRBJ1-1	TGCAGCGACCAGACAGCCCTGGGTACTGAAGCTTTCTTT	CSDQTALGTEAFF
NA	once	14	TRBV14	TRBJ2-7	TGTGCCAGCAGCCAAGAGTGGAGCTCCTACGAGCAGTACTTC	CASSQEWSSYEQYF
NA	NA	14	TRBV7-7	TRBJ2-7	TGTGCCAGCAGCCCCGGGACCCCCAGTGGCGAGCAGTACTTC	CASSPGTPSGEQYF
TRBD1	NA	13	TRBV19	TRBJ2-7	TGTGCCAGTAAAGGACAGGCGGCCTACGAGCAGTACTTC	CASKGQAAYEQYF
NA	few	14	TRBV5-1	TRBJ2-1	TGCGCCAGCAGCTTGGGTGGTAGCGGCAATGAGCAGTTCTTC	CASSLGGSGNEQFF
TRBD2	NA	17	TRBV18	TRBJ2-1	TGTGCCAGCTCGCAGGTCCTAGCGGGAGGATTTTACAATGAGCAGTTCTTC	CASSQVLAGGFYNEQFF
TRBD1	once	15	TRBV28	TRBJ2-1	TGTGCCAGCACTCAACGACAGGGCCCAGACAATGAGCAGTTCTTC	CASTQRQGPDNEQFF